A single sample is the source of the 26 T cell receptor beta chains below, sequenced in a study of blood T cell repertoires in COVID-19 (dated by TCRdb to the early 2020s). The library was built by means of the immunoSEQ multiplex PCR assay. TCRdb's version of the immuneACCESS table is confined to in-frame rearrangements and falls short of the full clone set. An unresolved V gene accounts for under half of the shortfall where checked; the remainder is of unknown origin. The sample table contains some 40,000 clones; only one count was recorded for approximately 94% of them. The top ten clones comprise about 0.34% of the sample. Sequenced material: peripheral blood. The receptors originated from a man aged 45 to 65 with COVID-19, enrolled during active disease.

The chain couples TRBV30 to TRBJ2-5; D is ambiguous. V gave up 2 bases and J gave up 5 bases, with 15 bases separating them. Germline CDR1 and CDR2: GTSNPN and SVGIG (reference sequence). This CDR3 contains 14 residues. CDR3 nucleotide sequence: TGTGCCTGGAGTAAGGATCCTGTGGGCGAGACCCAGTACTTC. Translation: CAWSKDPVGETQYF.

The rearrangement uses TRBV20-1 and TRBJ2-1; D not certain. The length of the CDR3 is 10 residues. V was cut by 3 bases and J by 7 bases, with 4 bases left in between. Germline CDR1 and CDR2: DFQATT and SNEGSKA (reference sequence). CDR3 region: CSASLNEQFF. The CDR3 DNA follows: TGCAGTGCTAGTCTGAATGAGCAGTTCTTC.

The chain is built from TRBV29-1 and TRBJ2-1, with D possibly matching TRBD2 (5 bases). Trimming cost V 8 bases and J 7 bases, with 15 bases left between them. This CDR3 spans 12 amino acids. Looked up from germline, CDR1 is SQVTM and CDR2 is ANQGSEA. CDR3 protein: CSSSPPGNEQFF. The CDR3 nucleotides read TGCAGCTCATCGCCCCCGGGGAATGAGCAGTTCTTC.

This chain uses TRBV19 with TRBJ2-2; D ambiguous. The CDR3 sequence is 13 residues long. Trimming pared 7 bases from V and 3 bases from J, leaving 9 bases between. Germline V gene sequence: CDR1 LNHDA, CDR2 SQIVND (reference sequence). CDR3 sequence reads: CASKLLDTGELFF. CDR3 bases: TGTGCCAGTAAGCTCTTAGACACCGGGGAGCTGTTTTTT.

The chain employs TRBV9 and TRBJ2-7; 9 bases are shared with TRBD2. V was pared by 0 bases and J by 7 bases, with 8 bases of the junction left unmatched. The CDR3 has 15 residues. The germline CDR1 and CDR2 sequences are SGDLS and YYNGEE. The CDR3 spells CASSVGGGRAREQYF. In DNA, the CDR3 is TGTGCCAGCAGCGTAGGAGGCGGGAGGGCCCGAGAGCAGTACTTC. The variable domain in full, with the rest retrieved from reference TRBV9 and TRBJ2-7, is DSGVTQTPKHLITATGQRVTLRCSPRSGDLSVYWYQQSLDQGLQFLIQYYNGEERAKGNILERFSAQQFPDLHSELNLSSLELGDSALYFCASSVGGGRAREQYFGPGTRLTVT.

The chain employs TRBV19 and TRBJ1-2; TRBD1 is a possible D gene (5 bases). CDR3 size: 16 residues. V was clipped by 3 bases and J by 4 bases, with 18 bases between them. CDR1 and CDR2 from the germline V gene are LNHDA and SQIVND (reference sequence). CDR3 bases: TGTGCCAGTAGTATCGGAGGGGCTGAGGCCCCCTATGGCTACACCTTC. Translating it yields CASSIGGAEAPYGYTF.

V gene TRBV4-2 combines with J gene TRBJ1-1; 7 nucleotides line up with TRBD1. From germline, CDR1 is LGHNA and CDR2 YNFKEQ. CDR3 length: 16 amino acids. Germline trimming cut 0 bases from V and 3 bases from J; bases unmatched to any gene: 7. CDR3 loop: CASSQDYSQGDTEAFF. The DNA for the CDR3 is TGTGCCAGCAGCCAAGATTATTCGCAGGGGGACACTGAAGCTTTCTTT.

The V and J genes are TRBV6-5 and TRBJ1-1; a possible D gene is TRBD1 (5 bases). Germline lookup yields CDR1 MNHEY and CDR2 SVGAGI. The CDR3 has 13 residues. V was trimmed by 0 bases and J by 5 bases, leaving 7 bases between them. The CDR3 DNA reads TGTGCCAGCAGTTACTCGGGGGGTACTGAAGCTTTCTTT. This encodes CASSYSGGTEAFF.

CDR3 nucleotide sequence: TGTGCCAGCAGCTTAGGGGGCACTAGCGCCAGTGAGCAGTTCTTC. Encoded protein: CASSLGGTSASEQFF. The V call is TRBV7-9, the J call TRBJ2-1; 7 bases are shared with TRBD2. This CDR3 comprises 15 residues. J was trimmed by 9 bases and V by 1 base; bases with no gene match: 9. Germline V gene sequence: CDR1 SEHNR, CDR2 FQNEAQ (reference sequence).

The genes are TRBV3-1 (or the pseudogene TRBV3-2) and TRBJ2-5, with TRBD2 matching 12 bases. Germline CDR1 reads LGHDT; CDR2 reads YNNKEL (reference sequence). Trimming cost V 7 bases and J 2 bases; bases outside gene matches: 5. CDR3 length: 15 residues. The CDR3 DNA is TGTGCCAGCACCGAGGGACTAGCGGGTCAAGAGACCCAGTACTTC. Amino acid sequence: CASTEGLAGQETQYF.

The rearrangement links TRBV27 to TRBJ2-2, with 8 positions matching TRBD2. Germline V gives CDR1 MNHEY, CDR2 SMNVEV (reference sequence). The CDR3 covers 15 residues. With 5 bases clipped from V and 5 bases from J, the junction kept 7 bases outside the gene matches. The CDR3 sequence: CASSVTRGGTGELFF. The CDR3 region has the DNA TGTGCCAGCAGTGTAACCCGGGGGGGGACCGGGGAGCTGTTTTTT.

CDR3 residues: CASREGVFTTEQYF. The CDR3 DNA reads as TGTGCCAGCCGAGAGGGAGTTTTTACGACCGAGCAGTACTTC. The chain combines TRBV5-5 with TRBJ2-7, with TRBD2 as a possible D gene (5 bases). This CDR3 has 14 amino acids. V was pared by 7 bases and J by 6 bases, with 20 bases between. The germline gives CDR1 SGHKS, CDR2 YYEKEE (reference sequence).

The rearrangement links TRBV20-1 to TRBJ2-1; 12 bases match TRBD2. In germline, CDR1 is DFQATT, CDR2 SNEGSKA (reference sequence). V trimming: 3 bases; J trimming: 3 bases; junction bases outside the gene matches: 9. The CDR3 runs 17 residues. Written as DNA, the CDR3 is TGCAGTGCTAGTGGCTTACTAGCGGGAGGTCGCTACAATGAGCAGTTCTTC. It codes for CSASGLLAGGRYNEQFF.

This rearrangement joins TRBV5-1 to TRBJ1-6, with D uncertain. V was trimmed by 4 bases and J by 8 bases, leaving 19 bases between them. The CDR3 length is 16 residues. Germline V lookup: CDR1 SGHRS, CDR2 YFSETQ. Here the CDR3 DNA reads TGCGCCAGCAGCGTTAGTCCGCTCTTAGACTATTCACCCCTCCACTTT. This gives the protein CASSVSPLLDYSPLHF. Combining the CDR3 with reference TRBV5-1 and TRBJ1-6 gives the whole variable domain KAGVTQTPRYLIKTRGQQVTLSCSPISGHRSVSWYQQTPGQGLQFLFEYFSETQRNKGNFPGRFSGRQFSNSRSEMNVSTLELGDSALYLCASSVSPLLDYSPLHFGNGTRLTVT.

This clone showed up just once. The V call is TRBV5-6, the J call TRBJ1-3; no firm D call. The germline V gene has CDR1 SGHDT and CDR2 YYEEEE. This CDR3 region has 15 residues. With 0 bases removed from V and 0 bases from J, the gap between germline ends came to 7 bases. CDR3 nucleotides: TGTGCCAGCAGCTTGGGGGCCGGCTCTGGAAACACCATATATTTT. Its translation is CASSLGAGSGNTIYF.

This clone was seen a few times. The V call is TRBV7-9, the J call TRBJ2-5, with TRBD2 matching 10 bases. The CDR3 extends over 14 amino acids. Trimming took 4 bases from V and 7 from J; bases not matched to a gene: 6. From germline, CDR1 is SEHNR and CDR2 FQNEAQ (reference sequence). The CDR3 protein is CASSSGLAEGTQYF. CDR3 DNA sequence: TGTGCCAGCAGCTCCGGACTAGCGGAGGGGACCCAGTACTTC.

This chain's CDR3 is CASSQGGLTGAWTDTQYF. The CDR3 DNA sequence: TGTGCCAGCAGCCAAGGGGGACTAACGGGAGCATGGACAGATACGCAGTATTTT. The chain is built from TRBV4-2 and TRBJ2-3, with 7 bases that match TRBD2. The trim removed 1 base at V and 3 bases at J, leaving 13 bases unmatched. This CDR3 has 18 amino acids. Germline V lookup: CDR1 LGHNA, CDR2 YNFKEQ.

The gene calls are TRBV3-1 (or the pseudogene TRBV3-2) and TRBJ2-3; TRBD2 might be the D (6 bases). Germline loops: CDR1 LGHDT, CDR2 YNNKEL (reference sequence). This CDR3 is built from 15 residues. With 2 bases removed from V and 6 bases from J, the gap between germline ends came to 15 bases. CDR3 sequence reads: CASSQRSGGGDTQYF. The CDR3 coding sequence is TGTGCCAGCAGCCAACGGTCAGGTGGGGGGGATACGCAGTATTTT.

J is TRBJ2-5 and V is TRBV6-5; weak D call: TRBD2 (6 bases). Deletions cut 7 bases from V and 7 bases from J, with 22 bases between. Germline V lookup: CDR1 MNHEY, CDR2 SVGAGI. This CDR3 is 15 amino acids long. The chain's CDR3 is CASIQRAEGSGTQYF. The CDR3 coding sequence is TGTGCCAGCATTCAAAGAGCGGAGGGGAGTGGGACCCAGTACTTC.

The chain is built from TRBV27 and TRBJ2-3; D gene uncertain. Deletions cut 6 bases from V and 2 bases from J, with 12 bases between. Germline V lookup: CDR1 MNHEY, CDR2 SMNVEV (reference sequence). The CDR3 loop spans 14 amino acids. The CDR3 DNA reads TGTGCCAGCAGCTACGCCTACCTCACAGATACGCAGTATTTT. It is translated as CASSYAYLTDTQYF.

This chain links TRBV9 with TRBJ1-1, with a possible D match to TRBD1 (5 bases). Trimming removed 1 base at V and 2 bases at J, with 9 bases between. CDR3 length: 14 amino acids. Germline V CDR1 and CDR2: SGDLS, YYNGEE. CDR3 coding DNA: TGTGCCAGCAGCGTAAAGTGGGGCAACACTGAAGCTTTCTTT. It specifies CASSVKWGNTEAFF.

The chain employs TRBV11-3 and TRBJ2-7; maybe TRBD2 (5 bases). The CDR3 extends over 13 amino acids. CDR1 SGHNT and CDR2 YENEEA come from the germline V gene. V shed 3 bases and J shed 7 bases, with 13 bases lying between them. The CDR3 nucleotides read TGTGCCAGCAGCTTTACAGCGGCCCGGGAGCAGTACTTC. Protein: CASSFTAAREQYF.

The chain combines TRBV7-5 with TRBJ2-7; the table's D gene call, TRBD1, was not cross checked with the DNA. TRBV7-5 is a listed pseudogene. The length of the CDR3 is 17 residues. The CDR3 bases are TGTGTCAGCACCAAAAGGGGGGACAGGCGAAACCCCTACGAGCAGTACTTC. Its protein product is CVSTKRGDRRNPYEQYF.

V gene TRBV18 combines with J gene TRBJ2-7; 9 nucleotides match TRBD1. The V gene end was trimmed by 3 bases and the J gene end by 5 bases; junction bases not matched to a gene: 5. This CDR3 is 14 amino acids long. Germline CDR1 reads KGHSH; CDR2 reads LQKENI. DNA of the CDR3: TGTGCCAGCTCACCGGGACAGGGCATCGACGAGCAGTACTTC. Translation: CASSPGQGIDEQYF.

The chain employs TRBV9 and TRBJ2-1; 10 positions agree with TRBD2. The ends lost 0 bases at V and 5 bases at J; junction bases unmatched: 5. CDR1 and CDR2 from the germline V gene are SGDLS and YYNGEE. The CDR3 totals 16 residues. The CDR3 coding sequence is TGTGCCAGCAGCGTAGCACCAAGCGGGAGGGACAATGAGCAGTTCTTC. It yields the protein CASSVAPSGRDNEQFF.

The chain links TRBV2 to TRBJ2-1, with TRBD1 as a possible D gene (6 bases). V lost 7 bases to trimming and J lost 9 bases, with 25 bases between them. The germline CDR1 and CDR2 sequences are SNHLY and FYNNEI. CDR3 length equals 16 residues. Here the CDR3 reads CASTLRGGTLNPEQFF. The CDR3 DNA reads TGTGCCAGCACCCTCCGAGGGGGAACACTCAATCCTGAGCAGTTCTTC. The full variable domain, rest sourced from reference TRBV2 and TRBJ2-1, is EPEVTQTPSHQVTQMGQEVILRCVPISNHLYFYWYRQILGQKVEFLVSFYNNEISEKSEIFDDQFSVERPDGSNFTLKIRSTKLEDSAMYFCASTLRGGTLNPEQFFGPGTRLTVL.